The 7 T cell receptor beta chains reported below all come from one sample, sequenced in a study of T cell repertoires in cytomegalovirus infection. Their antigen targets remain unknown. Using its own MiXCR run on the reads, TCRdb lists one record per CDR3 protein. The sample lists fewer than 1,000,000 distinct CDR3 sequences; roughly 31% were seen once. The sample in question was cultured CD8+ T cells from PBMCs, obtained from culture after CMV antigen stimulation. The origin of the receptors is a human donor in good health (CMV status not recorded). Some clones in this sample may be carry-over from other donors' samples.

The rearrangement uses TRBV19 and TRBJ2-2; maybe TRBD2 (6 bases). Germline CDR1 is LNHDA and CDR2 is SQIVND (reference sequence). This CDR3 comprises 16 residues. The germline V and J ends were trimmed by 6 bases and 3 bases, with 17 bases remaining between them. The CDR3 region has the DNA TGTGCCAGTAGCTCCATAGGAGGGACGCACACCGGGGAGCTGTTTTTT. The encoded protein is CASSSIGGTHTGELFF.

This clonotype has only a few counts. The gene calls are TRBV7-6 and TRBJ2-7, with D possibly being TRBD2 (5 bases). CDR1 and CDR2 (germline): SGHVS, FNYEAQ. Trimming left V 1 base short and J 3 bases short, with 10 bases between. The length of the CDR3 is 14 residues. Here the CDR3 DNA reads TGTGCCAGCAGCTTAGACGGGGAAGGCTACGAGCAGTACTTC. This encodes CASSLDGEGYEQYF.

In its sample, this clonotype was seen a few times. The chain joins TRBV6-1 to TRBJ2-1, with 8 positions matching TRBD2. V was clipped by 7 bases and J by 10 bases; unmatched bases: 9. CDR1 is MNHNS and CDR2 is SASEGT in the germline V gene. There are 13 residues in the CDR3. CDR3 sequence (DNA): TGTGCCAGCAAATACGGGGGGGGGACAGAGCAGTTCTTC. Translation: CASKYGGGTEQFF.

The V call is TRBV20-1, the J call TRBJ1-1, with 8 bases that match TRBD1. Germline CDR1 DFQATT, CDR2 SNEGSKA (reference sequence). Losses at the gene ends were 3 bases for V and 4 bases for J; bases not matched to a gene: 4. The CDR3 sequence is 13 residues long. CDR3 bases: TGCAGTGCTAGCGCTACAGGGGGCACTGAAGCTTTCTTT. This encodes CSASATGGTEAFF.

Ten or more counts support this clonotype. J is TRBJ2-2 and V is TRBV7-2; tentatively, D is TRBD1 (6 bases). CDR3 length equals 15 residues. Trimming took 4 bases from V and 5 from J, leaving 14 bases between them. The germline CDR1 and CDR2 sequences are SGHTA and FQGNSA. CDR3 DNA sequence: TGTGCCAGCAGCTGGACGGGCACAGGGACCGGGGAGCTGTTTTTT. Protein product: CASSWTGTGTGELFF.

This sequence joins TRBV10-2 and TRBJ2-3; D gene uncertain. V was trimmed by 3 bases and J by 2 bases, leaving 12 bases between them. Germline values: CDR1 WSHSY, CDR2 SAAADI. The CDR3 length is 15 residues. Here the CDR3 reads CASSEDPGHTDTQYF. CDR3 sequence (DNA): TGCGCCAGCAGTGAAGATCCGGGCCACACAGATACGCAGTATTTT.

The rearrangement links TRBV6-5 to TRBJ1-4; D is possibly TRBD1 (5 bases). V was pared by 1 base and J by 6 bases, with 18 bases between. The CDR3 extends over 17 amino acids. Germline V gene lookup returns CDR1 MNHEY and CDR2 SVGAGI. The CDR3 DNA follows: TGTGCCAGCAGTTACTTTAGTCCGGGGACGGGAGATGAAAAACTGTTTTTT. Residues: CASSYFSPGTGDEKLFF.